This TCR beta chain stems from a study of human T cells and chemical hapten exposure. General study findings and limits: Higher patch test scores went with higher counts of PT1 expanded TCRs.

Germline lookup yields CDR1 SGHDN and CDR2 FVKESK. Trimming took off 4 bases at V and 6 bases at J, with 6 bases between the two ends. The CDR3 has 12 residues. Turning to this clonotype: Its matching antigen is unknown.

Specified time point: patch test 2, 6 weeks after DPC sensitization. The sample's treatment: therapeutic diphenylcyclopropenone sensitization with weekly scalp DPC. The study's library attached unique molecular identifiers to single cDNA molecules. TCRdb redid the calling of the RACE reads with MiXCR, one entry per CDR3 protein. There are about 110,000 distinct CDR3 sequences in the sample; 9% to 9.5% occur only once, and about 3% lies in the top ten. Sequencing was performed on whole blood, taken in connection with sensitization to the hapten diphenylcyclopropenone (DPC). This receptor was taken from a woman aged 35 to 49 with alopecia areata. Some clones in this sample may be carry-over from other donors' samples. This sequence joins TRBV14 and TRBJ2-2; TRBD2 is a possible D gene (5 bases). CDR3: CASSPGSGELFF. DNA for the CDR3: TGTGCCAGCAGCCCGGGGTCCGGGGAGCTGTTTTTT.